This T cell receptor (beta chain) was retrieved from a study of control samples from healthy donors and cancer patients. Profiled with immunoSEQ multiplex PCR; TCRdb holds only in-frame clones, not every one. The sample lists about 410,000 clones, roughly 90% seen once, with around 6.8% in the top ten. This CDR3 spans 13 amino acids. Germline V CDR1 and CDR2: SQVTM, ANQGSEA. With 3 bases removed from V and 1 base from J, the gap between germline ends came to 8 bases. The receptor was derived from a man aged 40-55 years with head and neck cancer. Material for sequencing was PBMCs. The chain carries TRBV29-1 and TRBJ2-3; D call uncertain. CDR3 coding DNA: TGCAGCGTTGATTATTCCCGCACAGATACGCAGTATTTT. Protein product: CSVDYSRTDTQYF.